This entry is about one T cell receptor beta chain. Its recognized antigen is unknown. It has no much larger one-base neighbor in the sample; base qualities were not kept. The data belong to a study of CD8 T cells in Susac syndrome (dated by TCRdb to between 2019 and 2020). General notes on the study: Repertoire sequencing was used to test whether CD8+ T cell activation and differentiation in Susac syndrome was antigen driven. Clonality of the CD8+ T cell repertoire was compared between more than 9 healthy donors, about 14 Susac syndrome patients and around 15 multiple sclerosis patients.

RNA was extracted using the RNeasy kit, and about 0.5 to 1 ug of the RNA was reverse transcribed with random hexamers. The immunoSEQ multiplex PCR assay, covering 54 Vbeta and 13 Jbeta segments, was used to amplify TCR beta CDR3 regions. PCR amplification bias was corrected by using a synthetic template baseline for primer optimization and computational correction. The published analysis was carried out like this. Reads were annotated to V, D and J genes according to IMGT and were analyzed with immunoSEQ Analyzer, with only productive sequences retained. To calculate clonality, Shannon entropy was normalized by log2 of the number of productive unique sequences and then subtracted from one. For each patient and control, public and private clones were evaluated within the 100 most prevalent clones. Susac-specific clones were defined as absent from healthy and MS cohorts, 1052 published viral clones and other ImmuneACCESS disease sequences. The public reads were reprocessed in TCRdb via fastp at Q25 and MiXCR, keeping in-frame beta chains. All rows with the same CDR3 protein become a single entry with the most common DNA and genes. The V and J calls and clone size are TCRdb's, not the authors'. Across this sample there are 100,000 to 150,000 distinct CDR3 sequences, with approximately 93% seen only once. The top ten clonotypes cover roughly 0.31% of the sample.

Peripheral blood CD8+ and CD4+ T cells from healthy donors, Susac syndrome patients and multiple sclerosis patients were profiled by high-throughput TCR beta sequencing. Multiple sclerosis controls were treatment-naive patients with stable or active relapsing-remitting disease fulfilling revised McDonald criteria. CD8+ TEMRA cells were enriched by FACS, while bulk CD8+ and CD4+ T cells were purified by magnetic negative isolation. Blood was drawn into EDTA tubes, processed within 24 hours, and PBMCs were isolated by density gradient centrifugation. PBMCs destined for TCR sequencing were cryopreserved in liquid nitrogen and later thawed in a 37 °C water bath. The sorted or isolated CD4+, CD8+ and CD8+ TEMRA cells reached a purity of at least 90%. Here is what the overall study found, with its caveats: The TCR sequencing and HLA analysis was acknowledged to have included a relatively small number of individuals.

V and J lose 3 bases and 2 bases, and a span of 6 bases separates them. The CDR3 spans 13 residues, from the cysteine through the phenylalanine. Just CDR3 DNA is preserved here, 39 bases in frame from base 1. Taken from the germline V gene, the CDR1 and CDR2 loops are KGHDR and SFDVKD. This sequence was found in a human donor with multiple sclerosis. The receptor chain draws on TRBV24-1 and TRBJ1-2; the D gene is not confidently resolved. Sequenced input: CD8+ T cells from PBMCs. The nucleotides are TGTGCCACCAGTGATACCCAAAACTATGGCTACACCTTC. Its protein is CATSDTQNYGYTF.